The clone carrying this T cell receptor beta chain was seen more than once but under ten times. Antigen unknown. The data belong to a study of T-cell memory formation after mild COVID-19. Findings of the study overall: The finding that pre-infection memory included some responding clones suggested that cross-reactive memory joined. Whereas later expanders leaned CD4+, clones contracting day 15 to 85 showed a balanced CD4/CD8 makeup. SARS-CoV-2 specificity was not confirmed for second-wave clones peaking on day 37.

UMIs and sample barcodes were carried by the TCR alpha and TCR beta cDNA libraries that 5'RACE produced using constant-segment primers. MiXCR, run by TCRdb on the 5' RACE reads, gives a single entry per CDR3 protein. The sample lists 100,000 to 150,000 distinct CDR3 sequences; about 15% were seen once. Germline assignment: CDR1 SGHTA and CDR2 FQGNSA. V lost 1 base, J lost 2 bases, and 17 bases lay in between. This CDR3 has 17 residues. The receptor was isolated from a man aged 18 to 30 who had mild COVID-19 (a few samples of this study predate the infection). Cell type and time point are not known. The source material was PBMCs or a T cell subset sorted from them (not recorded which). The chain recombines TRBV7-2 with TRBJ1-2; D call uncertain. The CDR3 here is CASSLVVWGKKNYGYTF. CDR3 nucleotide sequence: TGTGCCAGCAGCTTAGTTGTTTGGGGAAAGAAGAACTATGGCTACACCTTC.